This T cell receptor beta chain was identified in a study of CD8 T cell repertoires and HIV-1 epitope variants. Looking at the study overall: Controls included no peptide, Ebola AY9 epitope, and a CMV, EBV, flu pool. Epitopes were three Gag families plus Nef HW9 and YT9. Study-wide results and limits: Nef KF9 drew five clonotypes and HW9 one, without TAALDMSHF responses.

The CDR3 totals 17 residues. Germline values: CDR1 KGHSH, CDR2 LQKENI. V lost 6 bases and J lost 2, with 21 bases in between. Only in-frame clones appear in the TCRdb table, and some are missing; sequencing was by immunoSEQ multiplex PCR. Of 80,000 to 95,000 clones listed, roughly 81% were seen once; the top ten hold more than 25%. To note about this clone: Its specificity is unknown.

The chain is built from TRBV18 and TRBJ2-3, with D perhaps matching TRBD2 (5 bases). This receptor was identified in a male donor with HIV. Sequencing was performed on uncultured baseline CD8+ T cells from peripheral blood mononuclear cells (PBMCs). CDR3 amino acids: CASSSIIRRLDTDTQYF. The DNA for the CDR3 is TGTGCCAGCTCGTCTATTATACGGAGGCTCGACACAGATACGCAGTATTTT.